Listed here is a single TCR beta chain. This sample is part of a study of cytomegalovirus exposure and HLA in healthy donors. PCR involved 60 Vbeta and 13 Jbeta primers. Libraries were prepared by immunoSEQ multiplex PCR; TCRdb keeps only in-frame clonotypes and omits some of them. The sample has fewer than 100,000 clones, around 80% seen once; the top ten hold around 2.6%. Sequencing input: PBMCs. This clonotype was sampled from a male donor in good health and CMV-seropositive.

CDR3 region: CASSESTGTYNEQFF. CDR3 bases: TGTGCCAGCAGTGAATCCACCGGGACCTACAATGAGCAGTTCTTC. The gene calls are TRBV25-1 and TRBJ2-1; tentatively, D is TRBD2 (5 bases). The ends were cut back, 1 base at V and 2 bases at J, with 9 bases in the middle. This CDR3 is 15 amino acids long. Germline V lookup: CDR1 MGHDK, CDR2 SYGVNS.